The clone carrying this TCR beta chain came up many times. Its antigen is unknown. The record originates from a study of breast tumors, draining lymph nodes, adjacent tissues. Study-wide points: Compared with basal-like, luminal-like tumors shared significantly more repertoire with nontumor tissue. Tumors had less TCR diversity than lymph nodes, more than nontumor tissue.

Axillary draining lymph nodes of breast cancer patients supplied the node samples. Germline values: CDR1 ENHRY, CDR2 SYGVKD. The V and J ends lost 11 bases and 6 bases, in that order; junction bases with no gene match: 10. The CDR3 totals 14 residues. TCRdb called the multiplex PCR reads again in MiXCR, with one record for every CDR3 protein. The data contain about 140,000 distinct CDR3 sequences, approximately 32% of them singletons. The source of this sequence is a female donor with breast cancer. Some clones in this sample may be carry-over from other donors' samples. The rearrangement joins TRBV10-3 to TRBJ1-5; 10 bases are a match to TRBD1. The sequencing sample was made of axillary lymph node tissue. In nucleotides, the CDR3 is TGTGCCTCCCAAGCCCGGGACAGGGGTCAGCCCCAGCATTTT. Translated: CASQARDRGQPQHF.